The sequence of this T cell receptor beta chain was determined in a study of blood T cell repertoires in COVID-19. Across the whole study: Sites across the United States, Italy and Spain contributed samples from acute and convalescent COVID-19. PBMCs, B-cell-depleted T cells, or T cells were the source of the cDNA or gDNA that made up the material.

Authors' methods: Reference gene primer amplification in the assay estimated nucleated cell counts. Profiled with immunoSEQ multiplex PCR; TCRdb holds only in-frame clones, not every one. D and trimming come from the DNA, and the V and J calls and clone size come from that table. The table shows about 18,000 clones, with just over 90% occurring only once. The germline V gene has CDR1 SGDLS and CDR2 YYNGEE. This CDR3 is 15 amino acids long. Trimming cost V 3 bases and J 1 base, with 11 bases left between them. The specimen sequenced was peripheral blood. This chain links TRBV9 with TRBJ2-1; a weak D match, TRBD1 (5 bases). The source of this sequence is a human donor in a cohort sampled during active COVID-19. This chain's CDR3 is CASSADQGSYNEQFF. The CDR3 region has the DNA TGTGCCAGCAGCGCCGATCAGGGATCCTACAATGAGCAGTTCTTC.